Listed below are T cell receptor beta chains from one sample, sequenced in a study of vaccination and CD4 T cells after COVID-19. The antigens of these receptors remain unknown. TCRdb used MiXCR to reprocess the PCR reads, holding one entry per CDR3 protein. Among around 3,900 distinct CDR3 sequences listed, less than 25% were seen once. The source material was CD4+ T cells from blood, cultured in vitro. All receptors derive from a human donor who had recovered from COVID-19. CDR3s leave out the opening cysteine and the closing phenylalanine or tryptophan. The order of the fields is clone size, J gene, V gene, CDR3 protein. The size of a clone is reported for some rows only, either as once, few or many, or as a class for expanded clones.

few TRBJ1-5 TRBV27 ASSLSGYSNQPQH
medium-sized TRBJ2-5 TRBV15 ATSRDPAGGQETQY
- TRBJ2-1 TRBV18 ASSTQHNEQF
once TRBJ2-3 TRBV7-7 ASSSGLARTDTQY
medium-sized TRBJ1-2 TRBV30 AWSMRGAYGYT
few TRBJ1-2 TRBV6-5 ASSSLGTNYGYT
few TRBJ1-2 TRBV27 ASMQEGSGYT
- TRBJ2-7 TRBV29-1 SVEFSSHEQY
- TRBJ1-5 TRBV19 ASSIPGDQPQH
- TRBJ2-2 TRBV6-5 ASSYLSTSATGELF
- TRBJ1-1 TRBV20-1 SASEGAEDTEAF
once TRBJ1-3 TRBV5-4 ASSPEVMRSGNTIY
few TRBJ2-1 TRBV27 ASSRLAGSDEQF
- TRBJ2-3 TRBV12-3/TRBV12-4 ASSLGTDRTDTQY